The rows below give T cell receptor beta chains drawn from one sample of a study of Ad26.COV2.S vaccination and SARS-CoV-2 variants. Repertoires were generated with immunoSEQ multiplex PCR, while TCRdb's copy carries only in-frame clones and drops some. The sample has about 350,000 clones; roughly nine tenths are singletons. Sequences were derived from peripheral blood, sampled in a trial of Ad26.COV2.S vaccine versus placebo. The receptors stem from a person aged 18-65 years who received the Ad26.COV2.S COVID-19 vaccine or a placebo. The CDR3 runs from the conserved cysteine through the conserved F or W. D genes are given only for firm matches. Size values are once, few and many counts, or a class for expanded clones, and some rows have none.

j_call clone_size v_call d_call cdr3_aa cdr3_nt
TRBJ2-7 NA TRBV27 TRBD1 CASIHRGPSYEQYF TGTGCCAGCATCCACAGGGGGCCTTCCTACGAGCAGTACTTC
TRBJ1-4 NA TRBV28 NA CASSLYRGATNEKLFF TGTGCCAGCAGTTTGTATAGGGGGGCAACTAATGAAAAACTGTTTTTT
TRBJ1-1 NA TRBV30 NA CAWSQYPGQRNTEAFF TGTGCCTGGAGTCAGTATCCCGGACAGCGGAACACTGAAGCTTTCTTT
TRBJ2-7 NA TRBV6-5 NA CASSYGDSYEQYF TGTGCCAGCAGTTACGGCGACTCCTACGAGCAGTACTTC
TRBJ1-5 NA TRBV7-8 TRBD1 CASSLGQGANQPQHF TGTGCCAGCAGCTTGGGACAGGGGGCTAATCAGCCCCAGCATTTT
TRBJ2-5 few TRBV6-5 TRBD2 CASILLAGGWETQYF TGTGCCAGCATTCTACTAGCGGGAGGTTGGGAGACCCAGTACTTC
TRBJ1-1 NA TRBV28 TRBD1 CASGRTGGSEAFF TGTGCCAGCGGACGTACAGGGGGCAGTGAAGCTTTCTTT
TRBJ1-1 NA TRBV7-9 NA CASSPVRNTEAFF TGTGCCAGCAGCCCCGTTAGGAACACTGAAGCTTTCTTT
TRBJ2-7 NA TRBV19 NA CASSTRRDEQYF TGTGCCAGTAGTACCCGACGCGACGAGCAGTACTTC
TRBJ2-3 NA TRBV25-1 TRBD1 CASSEYRGGRTDTQYF TGTGCCAGCAGTGAATATAGAGGGGGCCGGACAGATACGCAGTATTTT
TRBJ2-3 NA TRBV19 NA CASSTWAADTQYF TGTGCCAGTAGTACTTGGGCTGCAGATACGCAGTATTTT
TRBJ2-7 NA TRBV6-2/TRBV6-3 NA CASSNPGPTGEQYF TGTGCCAGCAGTAACCCGGGACCGACGGGTGAGCAGTACTTC
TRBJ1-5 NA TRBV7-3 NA CASSLRVSNQPQHF TGTGCCAGCAGCTTAAGGGTTAGCAATCAGCCCCAGCATTTT
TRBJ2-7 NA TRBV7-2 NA CASSSRGTKSYEQYF TGTGCCAGCAGCTCGCGGGGCACCAAATCCTACGAGCAGTACTTC
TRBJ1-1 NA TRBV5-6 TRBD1 CASSLVDRAVNTEAFF TGTGCCAGCAGCTTGGTGGACAGGGCCGTGAACACTGAAGCTTTCTTT
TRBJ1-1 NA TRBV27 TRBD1 CASSPGTVIPNTEAFF TGTGCCAGCAGCCCCGGGACAGTCATTCCGAACACTGAAGCTTTCTTT
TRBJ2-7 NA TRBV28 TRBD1 CASRFRDRGTDEQYF TGTGCCAGCAGGTTCCGGGACAGGGGAACTGACGAGCAGTACTTC
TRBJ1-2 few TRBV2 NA CASSGGTSNYGYTF TGTGCCAGCAGTGGCGGCACCTCTAACTATGGCTACACCTTC